The clone carrying this T cell receptor beta chain has a handful of counts. The sample belongs to a study of regulatory T cells in long-lasting Graves disease. Per germline, CDR1 SEHNR and CDR2 FQNEAQ (reference sequence). V lost 4 bases, J lost 5 bases, and 8 bases stayed unmatched. The CDR3 has 15 residues. The TCR beta library used iRepertoire HTBI primers with Arm-PCR amplification of CDR3. TCRdb independently ran MiXCR on the multiplex PCR reads; one entry per CDR3 protein. Of roughly 560,000 distinct CDR3 sequences listed, more than 10% are singletons. The time point denotes: newly diagnosed GD, antithyroid drugs for less than 3 months. The TCR library was made from RNA extracted from PBMCs. This same sample was also taken into another study, of T cells in Graves' hyperthyroidism and ophthalmopathy.

This TCR was sampled from a young woman with Graves disease. This chain joins TRBV7-9 and TRBJ2-7, with 10 bases aligning to TRBD2. Sample: peripheral blood mononuclear cells (PBMCs), taken at new diagnosis, from a patient treated with antithyroid drugs. CDR3 bases: TGTGCCAGCAGCTCCCCGGGACTAGCGACGAACGAGCAGTACTTC. Translation gives CASSSPGLATNEQYF.